This T cell receptor (beta chain) was sequenced during a study of beta chain features in type 1 diabetes. Study-wide results and limits: TCRB CDR3 length was moderately but significantly reduced in all four CD4+ subsets of Type 1 diabetes patients.

This clone was detected a few times. The antigen remains unidentified. Of the isolated RNA, all was reverse transcribed, and so the sequenced material was expressed TCRB transcripts. The table came from immunoSEQ multiplex PCR; TCRdb's copy has only in-frame clones and leaves some out. The sample consists of a few hundred thousand clones, about 14% of them appearing once. Sequenced material: naive CD4+ T cells from blood. This sequence was found in a woman aged 18-29 years with type 1 diabetes.

The CDR3 DNA reads TGCAGCGTTGAAGAAGGGGGACACCAACGCGGGGGCTACACCTTC. Amino acid sequence: CSVEEGGHQRGGYTF. The V and J genes are TRBV29-1 and TRBJ1-2; D might be TRBD1 (6 bases). Between the trimmed V and J ends, which lost 0 bases and 8 bases, there was a span of 19 bases. This CDR3 region has 15 residues. In germline, CDR1 is SQVTM, CDR2 ANQGSEA. Together with reference TRBV29-1 and TRBJ1-2, the CDR3 gives the full variable domain: SAVISQKPSRDICQRGTSLTIQCQVDSQVTMMFWYRQQPGQSLTLIATANQGSEATYESGFVIDKFPISRPNLTFSTLTVSNMSPEDSSIYLCSVEEGGHQRGGYTFGSGTRLTVV.